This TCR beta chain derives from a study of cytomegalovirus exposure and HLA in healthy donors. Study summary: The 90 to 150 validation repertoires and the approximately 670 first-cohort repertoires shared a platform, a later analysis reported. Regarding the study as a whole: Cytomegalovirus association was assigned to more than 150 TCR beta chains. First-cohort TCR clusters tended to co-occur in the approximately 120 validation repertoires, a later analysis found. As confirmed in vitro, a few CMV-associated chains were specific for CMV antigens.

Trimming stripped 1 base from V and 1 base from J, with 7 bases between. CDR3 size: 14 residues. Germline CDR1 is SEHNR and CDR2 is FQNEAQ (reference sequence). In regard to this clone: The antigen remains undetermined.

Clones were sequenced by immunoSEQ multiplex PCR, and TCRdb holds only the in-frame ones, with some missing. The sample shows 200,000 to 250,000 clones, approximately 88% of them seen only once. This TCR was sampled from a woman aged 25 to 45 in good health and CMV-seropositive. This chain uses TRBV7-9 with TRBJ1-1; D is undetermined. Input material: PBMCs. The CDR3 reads CASSLERRNTEAFF. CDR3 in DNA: TGTGCCAGCAGCTTAGAACGGCGGAACACTGAAGCTTTCTTT.